This T cell receptor (beta chain) was retrieved from a study of T cell repertoires in cytomegalovirus infection. Whole-study context: From public TCR beta signatures came an indication of both CMV infection and matching HLA type.

This clonotype was seen only a few times. The antigen is unknown. Overall study findings and caveats: Dominating the ex vivo response were HLA-C-restricted CMV-specific TCR beta clonotypes.

TCRdb reanalysed the reads using MiXCR and keeps one entry per CDR3 protein. The data contain about 360,000 distinct CDR3 sequences, 15% to 20% of them singletons. J gave up 5 bases and V 5 bases, and 12 bases lay outside the gene matches. The CDR3 sequence is 16 residues long. The sequence was collected from a human donor in good health (CMV status not recorded). Some clones in this sample may be carry-over from other donors' samples. The sequenced sample was PBMCs. The chain links TRBV12-3 or TRBV12-4 to TRBJ2-3; TRBD2 agrees at 8 bases. CDR3 DNA: TGTGCCAGCAGTAGAAATAACCCGGGACTAGGAGATACGCAGTATTTT. It is translated as CASSRNNPGLGDTQYF.